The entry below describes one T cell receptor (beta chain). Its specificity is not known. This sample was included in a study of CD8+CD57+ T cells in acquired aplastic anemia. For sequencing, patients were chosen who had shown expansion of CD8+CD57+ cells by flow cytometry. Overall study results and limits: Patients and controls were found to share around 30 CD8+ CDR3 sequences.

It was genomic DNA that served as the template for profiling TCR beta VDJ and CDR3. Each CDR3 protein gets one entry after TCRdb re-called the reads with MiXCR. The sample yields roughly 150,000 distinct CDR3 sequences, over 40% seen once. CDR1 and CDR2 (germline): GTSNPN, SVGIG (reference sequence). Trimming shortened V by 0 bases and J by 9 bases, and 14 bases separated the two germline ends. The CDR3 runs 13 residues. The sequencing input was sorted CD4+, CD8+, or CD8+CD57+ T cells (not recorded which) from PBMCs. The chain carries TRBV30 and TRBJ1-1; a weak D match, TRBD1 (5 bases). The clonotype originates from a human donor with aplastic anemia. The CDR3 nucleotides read TGTGCCTGGAGTGTAGTGTTGGCAGGGCAAGCTTTCTTT. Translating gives CAWSVVLAGQAFF.